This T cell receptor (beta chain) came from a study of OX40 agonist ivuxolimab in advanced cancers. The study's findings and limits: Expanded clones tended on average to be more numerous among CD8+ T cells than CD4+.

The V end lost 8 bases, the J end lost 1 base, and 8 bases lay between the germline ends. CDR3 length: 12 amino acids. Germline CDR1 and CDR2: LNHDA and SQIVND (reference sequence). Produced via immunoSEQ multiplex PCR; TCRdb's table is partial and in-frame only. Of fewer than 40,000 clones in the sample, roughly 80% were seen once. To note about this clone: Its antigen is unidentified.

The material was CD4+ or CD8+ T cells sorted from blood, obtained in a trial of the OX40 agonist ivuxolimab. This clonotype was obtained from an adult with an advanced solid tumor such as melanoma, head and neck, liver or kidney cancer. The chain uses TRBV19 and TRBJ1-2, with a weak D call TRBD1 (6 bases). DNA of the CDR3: TGTGCCAGTGGACAGTTTAACTATGGCTACACCTTC. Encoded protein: CASGQFNYGYTF.